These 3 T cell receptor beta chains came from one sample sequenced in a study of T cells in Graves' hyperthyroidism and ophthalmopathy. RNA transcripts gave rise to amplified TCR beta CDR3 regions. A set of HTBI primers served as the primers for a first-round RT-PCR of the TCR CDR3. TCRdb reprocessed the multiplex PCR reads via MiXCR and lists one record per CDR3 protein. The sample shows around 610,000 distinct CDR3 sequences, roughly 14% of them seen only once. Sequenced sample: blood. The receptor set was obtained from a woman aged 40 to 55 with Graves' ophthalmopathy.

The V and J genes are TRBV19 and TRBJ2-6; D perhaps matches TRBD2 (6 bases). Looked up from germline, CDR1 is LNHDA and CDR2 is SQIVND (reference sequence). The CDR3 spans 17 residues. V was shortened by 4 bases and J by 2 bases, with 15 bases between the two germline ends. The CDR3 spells CASSKGLLKAGANVLTF. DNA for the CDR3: TGTGCCAGTAGTAAGGGACTCTTAAAGGCTGGGGCCAACGTCCTGACTTTC. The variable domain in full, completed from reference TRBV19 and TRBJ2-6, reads DGGITQSPKYLFRKEGQNVTLSCEQNLNHDAMYWYRQDPGQGLRLIYYSQIVNDFQKGDIAEGYSVSREKKESFPLTVTSAQKNPTAFYLCASSKGLLKAGANVLTFGAGSRLTVL.

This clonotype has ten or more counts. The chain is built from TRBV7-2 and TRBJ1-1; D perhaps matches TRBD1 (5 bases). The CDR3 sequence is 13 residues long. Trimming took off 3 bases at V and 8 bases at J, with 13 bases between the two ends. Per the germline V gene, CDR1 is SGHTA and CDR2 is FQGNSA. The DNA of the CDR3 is TGTGCCAGCAGCTTGGACAACTACTCCGAAGCTTTCTTT. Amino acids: CASSLDNYSEAFF.

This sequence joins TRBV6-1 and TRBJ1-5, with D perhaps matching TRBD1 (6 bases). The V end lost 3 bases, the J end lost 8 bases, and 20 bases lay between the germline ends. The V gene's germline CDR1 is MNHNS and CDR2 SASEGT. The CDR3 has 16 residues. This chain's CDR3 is CASSDPIGQGRKPQHF. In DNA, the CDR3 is TGTGCCAGCAGTGATCCAATCGGCCAGGGGAGAAAGCCCCAGCATTTT.